A single sample is the source of the 19 T cell receptor beta chains below, sequenced in a study of shared clonotypes between healthy human individuals. Clones were read by immunoSEQ multiplex PCR, and TCRdb kept only the in-frame ones, dropping some. The sample yields approximately 740,000 clones, 80% to 95% seen once. The naive CD8 subset, CD45RO-negative cells positively selected for CCR7, excluded terminally differentiated effector memory CD45RA+ cells. Sample: naive CD8+ T cells sorted from blood. The receptors stem from a man in his thirties or forties in good health.

The J gene is TRBJ2-4, the V gene TRBV7-9, with 9 bases aligning to TRBD1. CDR1 is SEHNR and CDR2 is FQNEAQ in the germline V gene (reference sequence). Unmatched junction bases numbered 5, after V lost 5 bases and J lost 0 bases. The CDR3 has 16 amino acids. For the CDR3, the DNA is TGTGCCAGCAGCCCCCGGACAGGGGAAGCCAAAAACATTCAGTACTTC. Translated, it gives CASSPRTGEAKNIQYF.

V is TRBV5-1 and J is TRBJ1-1; D ambiguous. Germline-derived CDR1 and CDR2 are SGHRS and YFSETQ. The CDR3 runs to 14 residues. Trimming took 0 bases from V and 3 from J, leaving 9 bases between them. The DNA of the CDR3 is TGCGCCAGCAGCTTGGCACCCGGAGACACTGAAGCTTTCTTT. Its protein is CASSLAPGDTEAFF.

In this sample, this clone turned up a few times. The chain carries TRBV2 and TRBJ2-7; 8 nucleotides agree with TRBD2. The CDR3 totals 13 residues. V was clipped by 5 bases and J by 3 bases; unmatched bases: 3. Germline lookup yields CDR1 SNHLY and CDR2 FYNNEI. CDR3 loop: CASSLAGLYEQYF. CDR3 DNA sequence: TGTGCCAGCAGTCTAGCGGGTCTCTACGAGCAGTACTTC.

The V gene is TRBV27, the J gene TRBJ1-2; 10 bases match TRBD1. This CDR3 contains 13 residues. Trimming removed 5 bases from V and 7 bases from J; junction bases left unmatched: 4. The germline CDR1 and CDR2 sequences are MNHEY and SMNVEV (reference sequence). DNA for the CDR3: TGTGCCAGCAGTCTGGGGACAGGGGTTGGCTACACCTTC. Its protein is CASSLGTGVGYTF.

The V gene is TRBV27, the J gene TRBJ1-5, with TRBD1 matching over 8 bases. The CDR3 runs to 14 residues. Germline CDR1 reads MNHEY; CDR2 reads SMNVEV (reference sequence). The J segment lost 5 bases and the V segment lost 5 bases, leaving 5 bases of the junction unmatched. CDR3 in DNA: TGTGCCAGCAGTCCCGGGACAGGCCATCAGCCCCAGCATTTT. Translating gives CASSPGTGHQPQHF.

The V call is TRBV28, the J call TRBJ2-2; a weak D match, TRBD2 (5 bases). The CDR3 contains 12 residues. In germline, CDR1 is MDHEN, CDR2 SYDVKM. V gave up 6 bases and J gave up 7 bases, with 9 bases separating them. Written as DNA, the CDR3 is TGTGCCAGCAGCCCCCGGGGCGGGGAGCTGTTTTTT. Protein sequence: CASSPRGGELFF.

The V gene is TRBV29-1, the J gene TRBJ2-3, with D tentatively TRBD1 or TRBD2 (5 bases each). The CDR3 consists of 15 residues. Trimming pared 6 bases from V and 0 bases from J, leaving 16 bases between. The germline gives CDR1 SQVTM, CDR2 ANQGSEA. Here the CDR3 DNA reads TGCAGCGTCCAGATCGGGACGACTAGCACAGATACGCAGTATTTT. It encodes CSVQIGTTSTDTQYF.

J is TRBJ1-5 and V is TRBV9, with D possibly TRBD1 on 5 matching bases. Germline V gives CDR1 SGDLS, CDR2 YYNGEE. Between the trimmed V and J ends, which lost 2 bases and 3 bases, there was a span of 9 bases. The CDR3 contains 14 residues. The CDR3 loop reads CASSVDSFNQPQHF. The CDR3 DNA sequence: TGTGCCAGCAGCGTCGACAGTTTCAATCAGCCCCAGCATTTT.

The chain carries TRBV7-2 and TRBJ1-1, with D unresolved. Germline V gene sequence: CDR1 SGHTA, CDR2 FQGNSA. This CDR3 region has 13 residues. Trimming stripped 6 bases from V and 4 bases from J, with 12 bases between. CDR3 coding DNA: TGTGCCAGCAGAACCCCCTCTCGCACTGAAGCTTTCTTT. Protein product: CASRTPSRTEAFF.

The chain links TRBV27 to TRBJ2-7; possibly TRBD1 or TRBD2 for D (5 bases each). Trimming stripped 6 bases from V and 2 bases from J, with 17 bases between. This CDR3 has 15 residues. Germline V CDR1 and CDR2: MNHEY, SMNVEV (reference sequence). CDR3 residues: CASRTPGTHPYEQYF. CDR3 in DNA: TGTGCCAGCAGGACACCCGGGACCCACCCCTACGAGCAGTACTTC.

V usage is TRBV5-5 and J usage is TRBJ2-5, with 9 nucleotides matching TRBD1. This CDR3 contains 14 residues. Trimming cost V 3 bases and J 9 bases; bases outside gene matches: 9. CDR1 is SGHKS, CDR2 YYEKEE, per germline (reference sequence). Here the CDR3 DNA reads TGTGCCAGCAGCTCGCGGACAGGGGTGGTGTCCCAGTACTTC. Encoded protein: CASSSRTGVVSQYF.

This chain links TRBV4-3 with TRBJ2-7, with TRBD2 matching 9 bases. Germline V gene sequence: CDR1 LGHNA, CDR2 YSLEER. CDR3 size: 15 residues. V lost 5 bases, J lost 4 bases, and 9 bases stayed unmatched. CDR3 region: CASSSRLAGEYEQYF. CDR3 nucleotide sequence: TGCGCCAGCAGCTCCAGATTAGCGGGAGAGTACGAGCAGTACTTC.

This sequence joins TRBV14 and TRBJ2-5; possible D gene TRBD1, 5 bases. The germline V gene encodes CDR1 SGHDN and CDR2 FVKESK. V lost 4 bases to trimming and J lost 0 bases, with 15 bases between them. The CDR3 is 16 amino acids. The CDR3 sequence is CASSRNRSRDQETQYF. The CDR3 DNA reads TGTGCCAGCAGCCGTAACAGGAGCAGGGACCAAGAGACCCAGTACTTC.

V and J are TRBV28 and TRBJ1-2, with D uncertain. V was trimmed by 6 bases and J by 9 bases, leaving 11 bases between them. The CDR3 runs to 11 residues. CDR1 is MDHEN, CDR2 SYDVKM, per germline. CDR3 bases: TGTGCCAGCAGCTTCTTAGGAAGCTACACCTTC. Its translation is CASSFLGSYTF.

The chain carries TRBV5-4 and TRBJ2-1; D perhaps matches TRBD2 (5 bases). This CDR3 is built from 13 residues. V was shortened by 5 bases and J by 3 bases, with 9 bases between the two germline ends. The germline V gene has CDR1 SGHNT and CDR2 YYREEE (reference sequence). In DNA, the CDR3 is TGTGCCAGCAGACCCCGGGGCTACAATGAGCAGTTCTTC. Translating it yields CASRPRGYNEQFF.

The gene calls are TRBV9 and TRBJ2-1; possible D gene TRBD1, 6 bases. Trimming cost V 3 bases and J 0 bases, with 10 bases left between them. This CDR3 is 15 amino acids long. CDR1 is SGDLS, CDR2 YYNGEE, per germline. This CDR3 is CASSEGVSSYNEQFF. Written as DNA, the CDR3 is TGTGCCAGCAGCGAGGGGGTTAGCTCCTACAATGAGCAGTTCTTC.

This chain links TRBV9 with TRBJ1-1; D not certain. Trimming cost V 4 bases and J 2 bases, with 6 bases left between them. CDR3 length: 12 amino acids. Germline V gene sequence: CDR1 SGDLS, CDR2 YYNGEE. CDR3 nucleotides: TGTGCCAGCAGCACCTTAAACACTGAAGCTTTCTTT. Translation: CASSTLNTEAFF. Variable domain in full (rest from reference TRBV9 and TRBJ1-1): DSGVTQTPKHLITATGQRVTLRCSPRSGDLSVYWYQQSLDQGLQFLIQYYNGEERAKGNILERFSAQQFPDLHSELNLSSLELGDSALYFCASSTLNTEAFFGQGTRLTVV.

V and J are TRBV11-2 and TRBJ2-3; 8 bases map to TRBD2. Germline values: CDR1 SGHAT, CDR2 FQNNGV. The CDR3 consists of 17 residues. Trimming removed 1 base from V and 6 bases from J; junction bases left unmatched: 12. CDR3 nucleotide sequence: TGTGCCAGCAGCTTAGCTCTGCGGGAGGCCCCTGGGGATACGCAGTATTTT. Protein product: CASSLALREAPGDTQYF.

The genes are TRBV10-3 and TRBJ2-2; possibly TRBD2 for D (6 bases). The CDR3 has 19 amino acids. CDR1 ENHRY and CDR2 SYGVKD come from the germline V gene. Trimming took off 3 bases at V and 0 bases at J, with 20 bases between the two ends. CDR3 DNA sequence: TGTGCCATCAGTGATGTTGGGGAGGTCTTTCGAGCGAACACCGGGGAGCTGTTTTTT. Amino acids: CAISDVGEVFRANTGELFF.